The present T cell receptor beta chain was sequenced within a study of shared clonotypes between healthy human individuals. Study-level background: Ranging from 18 to 49 in age, donors were two women and a few men. Donors had three CD4 naive, three CD4 memory, two CD8 naive and one CD8 memory plate apiece. Study-wide findings and caveats: Clonotypes shared by all four sorted-subset donors had higher generation probabilities than non-shared clonotypes. What rarefaction showed was incomplete sorted-subset sequencing despite large depth.

Assay used: immunoSEQ multiplex PCR; TCRdb lists only in-frame clones, some missing. Of 2 million to 2.5 million clones listed, about 94% are singletons. Trimming stripped 1 base from V and 10 bases from J, with 15 bases between. The germline V gene encodes CDR1 SGHAT and CDR2 FQNNGV. The CDR3 contains 14 residues. CD45RO-negative cells were positively selected for CCR7, leaving out terminally differentiated effector memory CD45RA+ cells. On this clone itself: Its antigen is still unknown.

V usage is TRBV11-2 and J usage is TRBJ2-3; no firm D call. This receptor was obtained from a man between 18 and 29 years old in good health. Specimen: naive CD8+ T cells sorted from blood. CDR3 region: CASSLVVLDPAQYF. The DNA of the CDR3 is TGTGCCAGCAGCTTAGTGGTTCTGGACCCCGCGCAGTATTTT.